Below, 5 T cell receptor beta chains from the same sample are listed, as sequenced in a study of beta chain features in type 1 diabetes. Since all of the isolated RNA was reverse transcribed, expressed TCRB transcripts were what got sequenced. Using immunoSEQ multiplex PCR, the repertoire was profiled, and TCRdb retains in-frame clones only, with some absent. The sample contains hundreds of thousands of clones, about an eighth of which appear only once. Their specific antigens are unknown. The study's findings and limits: Among all four CD4+ subsets, Type 1 diabetes patients had TCRB CDR3s that were moderately but significantly shorter.

Sequencing was performed on naive CD4+ T cells from blood. These receptors were obtained from a man in his late teens or twenties with type 1 diabetes.

This clone was seen only a few times. The V and J genes are TRBV28 and TRBJ1-1; TRBD1 agrees at 10 bases. Germline V gene sequence: CDR1 MDHEN, CDR2 SYDVKM. The CDR3 consists of 15 residues. V was pared by 1 base and J by 4 bases, with 3 bases of the junction left unmatched. CDR3 sequence reads: CASSLSDRGSTEAFF. CDR3 nucleotide sequence: TGTGCCAGCAGTTTATCGGACAGGGGGTCCACTGAAGCTTTCTTT.

The chain couples TRBV2 to TRBJ1-3; the D gene is possibly TRBD1 (5 bases). This CDR3 comprises 14 residues. Germline CDR1 is SNHLY and CDR2 is FYNNEI. V was cut by 6 bases and J by 0 bases, with 9 bases left in between. CDR3 region: CASREGSSGNTIYF. CDR3 bases: TGTGCCAGCAGGGAGGGGAGCTCTGGAAACACCATATATTTT.

The table lists this clone with a few counts. This specimen includes other DNA sequences encoding the same CDR3. The V gene is TRBV5-4, the J gene TRBJ2-3, with D hard to call. V was trimmed by 1 base and J by 0 bases, leaving 6 bases between them. CDR3 size: 14 residues. Germline V gene lookup returns CDR1 SGHNT and CDR2 YYREEE (reference sequence). CDR3 sequence reads: CASSLTRSTDTQYF. CDR3 bases: TGTGCCAGCAGCTTGACCAGAAGCACAGATACGCAGTATTTT.

The rearrangement uses TRBV4-1 and TRBJ2-5; D might be TRBD1 or TRBD2, each matching 5 bases. There are 17 residues in the CDR3. The germline CDR1 and CDR2 sequences are MGHRA and YSYEKL. Deletions cut 4 bases from V and 1 base from J, with 19 bases between. The CDR3 region has the DNA TGCGCCAGCAGCCGACTGGTCGGGGCTTCAGTCCAAGAGACCCAGTACTTC. Protein sequence: CASSRLVGASVQETQYF.

The table lists this clone with a few counts. This rearrangement joins TRBV30 to TRBJ1-1; TRBD1 agrees at 9 bases. CDR1 and CDR2 from the germline V gene are GTSNPN and SVGIG (reference sequence). The V gene end was trimmed by 1 base and the J gene end by 1 base; junction bases not matched to a gene: 1. CDR3 size: 14 residues. The CDR3 DNA reads TGTGCCTGGAGTGAGACAGGGGGGAACACTGAAGCTTTCTTT. Translating it yields CAWSETGGNTEAFF.